This TCR beta chain stems from a study of vaccination effects on CD4 cells after COVID-19. Study results and limitations: Few convalescent patients were studied, and early post-infection samples were lacking.

Some clones are missing from TCRdb's copy, which holds only in-frame ones; the method was immunoSEQ multiplex PCR. There are more than 50,000 clones in the sample; about 80% occur only once, and approximately 3% lies in the top ten. V lost 0 bases and J 6 bases, leaving 10 bases between the germline ends. The CDR3 runs 14 residues. CDR1 and CDR2 (germline): LGHDT, YNNKEL (reference sequence). For this clone: Its antigen is as yet unknown.

Culture lasted about 11 days before CD4+ T cell isolation. Nucleocapsid antibody tests were negative, and the vaccine recipients had no prior SARS-CoV-2 infection. The clonotype was recovered from a human donor who received a COVID-19 vaccine. Here the sequenced sample was CD4+ T cells from PBMCs cultured without peptide, taken before COVID-19 vaccination. The chain recombines TRBV3-1 (or the pseudogene TRBV3-2) with TRBJ2-3; TRBD1 might be the D (5 bases). In DNA form, the CDR3 reads TGTGCCAGCAGCCAAGAATGGGGCCGGGATACGCAGTATTTT. It encodes CASSQEWGRDTQYF.